Shown below are 19 T cell receptor beta chains from a single sample sequenced in a study of CD4 T cells in relation to SARS-CoV-2 and coronaviruses. The unexposed donors gave CD4+ T cells in about 2011-2019, prior to COVID-19. The cells were cultured for under 13 days before CD4+ T cells were isolated. Using immunoSEQ multiplex PCR, the repertoire was profiled, and TCRdb retains in-frame clones only, with some absent. Of 20,000 to 25,000 clones in the sample, around 78% were seen once. Their antigen targets remain unknown. Sequencing used CD4+ T cells from PBMCs, cultured in vitro. These receptors came from a human donor in good health.

This clone was counted a single time. This rearrangement joins TRBV28 to TRBJ1-5; tentative D call: TRBD1 (5 bases). Germline CDR1 is MDHEN and CDR2 is SYDVKM. The length of the CDR3 is 16 residues. The germline V and J ends were trimmed by 2 bases and 1 base, with 12 bases remaining between them. The CDR3 DNA follows: TGTGCCAGCAGTTTAGTGGGGAGGGGAAGCAATCAGCCCCAGCATTTT. Encoded protein: CASSLVGRGSNQPQHF.

The table lists this clone with a few counts. This chain uses TRBV30 with TRBJ2-7, with 10 bases lining up with TRBD2. CDR3 length equals 14 residues. V lost 7 bases to trimming and J lost 0 bases; unmatched junction nucleotides: 6. Germline V lookup: CDR1 GTSNPN, CDR2 SVGIG (reference sequence). The CDR3 DNA sequence: TGTGCCTCAATAGCGGGAGGCGGCTCCTACGAGCAGTACTTC. Translation: CASIAGGGSYEQYF.

V is TRBV12-3 or TRBV12-4 and J is TRBJ1-1, with D hard to call. This CDR3 region has 13 residues. V lost 4 bases and J lost 6, with 12 bases in between. CDR3 nucleotides: TGTGCCAGCAGTTCCGTCGAGGGTTCTGAAGCTTTCTTT. Its translation: CASSSVEGSEAFF.

The chain uses TRBV5-1 and TRBJ1-4, with D perhaps matching TRBD1 (5 bases). V was shortened by 4 bases and J by 0 bases, with 19 bases between the two germline ends. Germline CDR1 reads SGHRS; CDR2 reads YFSETQ. The CDR3 is made up of 18 amino acids. In DNA form, the CDR3 reads TGCGCCAGCAGCCCGACTGGGGTAGGGGTGACAACTAATGAAAAACTGTTTTTT. It translates to CASSPTGVGVTTNEKLFF.

The rearrangement links TRBV3-1 (or the pseudogene TRBV3-2) to TRBJ1-2; TRBD1 is a possible D gene (6 bases). The CDR3 is 14 residues long. Germline-derived CDR1 and CDR2 are LGHDT and YNNKEL (reference sequence). Trimming stripped 0 bases from V and 7 bases from J, with 12 bases between. This CDR3 reads CASSQEWTASGYTF. The CDR3, as DNA: TGTGCCAGCAGCCAAGAGTGGACAGCCTCTGGCTACACCTTC.

The chain is built from TRBV12-3 or TRBV12-4 and TRBJ1-1; 7 bases fit TRBD1. Trimming removed 7 bases from V and 6 bases from J; junction bases left unmatched: 8. CDR3 length: 13 amino acids. The CDR3 nucleotides read TGTGCCAGCACCTTACAGGGGTGGGCTGAAGCTTTCTTT. Protein: CASTLQGWAEAFF.

The gene calls are TRBV20-1 and TRBJ2-1; D call uncertain. There are 14 residues in the CDR3. The germline V gene encodes CDR1 DFQATT and CDR2 SNEGSKA (reference sequence). V was cut by 3 bases and J by 6 bases, with 15 bases left in between. CDR3: CSASPMKGVNEQFF. CDR3 sequence (DNA): TGCAGTGCTAGTCCCATGAAAGGTGTCAATGAGCAGTTCTTC.

This sequence joins TRBV6-1 and TRBJ2-7; the D gene could be TRBD1 or TRBD2 (5 bases each). Trimming pared 4 bases from V and 5 bases from J, leaving 21 bases between. CDR3 size: 16 residues. Germline V gives CDR1 MNHNS, CDR2 SASEGT. The DNA of the CDR3 is TGTGCCAGCAGTGTCGACGGGGCATTCCCTGGGGACGAGCAGTACTTC. This encodes CASSVDGAFPGDEQYF.

The chain links TRBV3-1 (or the pseudogene TRBV3-2) to TRBJ1-6, with unresolved D. The CDR3 has 15 residues. Trimming left V 2 bases short and J 4 bases short, with 9 bases between. CDR1 LGHDT and CDR2 YNNKEL come from the germline V gene (reference sequence). This CDR3 is CASSQHAQYNSPLHF. The CDR3 DNA reads as TGTGCCAGCAGCCAACACGCACAATATAATTCACCCCTCCACTTT.

The V gene is TRBV29-1, the J gene TRBJ2-5, with D hard to call. Trimming cost V 2 bases and J 2 bases, with 6 bases left between them. Germline values: CDR1 SQVTM, CDR2 ANQGSEA. The CDR3 loop spans 12 amino acids. The CDR3 coding sequence is TGCAGCGTTGAACAGGCACAAGAGACCCAGTACTTC. This translates into CSVEQAQETQYF.

The genes are TRBV25-1 and TRBJ2-4; D unclear. Germline lookup yields CDR1 MGHDK and CDR2 SYGVNS. The CDR3 runs to 14 residues. Deletions cut 2 bases from V and 8 bases from J, with 13 bases between. CDR3 DNA sequence: TGTGCCAGCAGTGAAGAATGGTTGGCGGACATTCAGTACTTC. Amino acid sequence: CASSEEWLADIQYF. Supplemented by reference TRBV25-1 and TRBJ2-4, the full variable domain reads EADIYQTPRYLVIGTGKKITLECSQTMGHDKMYWYQQDPGMELHLIHYSYGVNSTEKGDLSSESTVSRIRTEHFPLTLESARPSHTSQYLCASSEEWLADIQYFGAGTRLSVL.

The chain is built from TRBV5-1 and TRBJ1-2; 8 bases are a match to TRBD1. Germline values: CDR1 SGHRS, CDR2 YFSETQ. The trim removed 5 bases at V and 3 bases at J, leaving 6 bases unmatched. The CDR3 totals 14 residues. The chain's CDR3 is CASSEGQVHYGYTF. DNA of the CDR3: TGCGCCAGCAGTGAGGGACAGGTACACTATGGCTACACCTTC.

The chain links TRBV3-1 (or the pseudogene TRBV3-2) to TRBJ2-7; unclear D gene. The CDR3 runs to 15 residues. Trimming removed 1 base from V and 0 bases from J, with 10 bases in between. Germline lookup yields CDR1 LGHDT and CDR2 YNNKEL (reference sequence). CDR3 sequence reads: CASSQGHGSSYEQYF. CDR3 DNA: TGTGCCAGCAGCCAAGGACACGGAAGCTCCTACGAGCAGTACTTC.

This sequence joins TRBV27 and TRBJ1-4; weak D call: TRBD1 (5 bases). Germline CDR1 is MNHEY and CDR2 is SMNVEV (reference sequence). The CDR3 sequence is 14 residues long. V was pared by 6 bases and J by 8 bases, with 16 bases between. CDR3 region: CASSPGARAEKLFF. The CDR3 region has the DNA TGTGCCAGCAGCCCCGGGGCGCGGGCCGAAAAACTGTTTTTT.

This clone appeared once. This sequence joins TRBV5-4 and TRBJ1-6; D remains unclear. Trimming shortened V by 0 bases and J by 7 bases, and 5 bases separated the two germline ends. The CDR3 is made up of 13 amino acids. The germline V gene encodes CDR1 SGHNT and CDR2 YYREEE (reference sequence). The CDR3 nucleotides are TGTGCCAGCAGCTTGGAGTCGAATTCACCCCTCCACTTT. This translates into CASSLESNSPLHF.

A remark on this clone: The junction and the germline gene differ at one end; a read error may be behind it. This chain connects TRBV5-3 to TRBJ2-7; perhaps TRBD2 as D (6 bases). TRBV5-3 is flagged as an ORF with uncertain function. The CDR3 spans 14 residues. CDR3 in amino acids: CARSSNRVRGRWDF. The CDR3 DNA reads as TGTGCCAGAAGCTCCAATCGGGTACGTGGGAGGTGGGACTTC.

The chain recombines TRBV12-3 or TRBV12-4 with TRBJ1-2; D not certain. CDR3 length: 11 residues. Trimming pared 1 base from V and 6 bases from J, leaving 3 bases between. The CDR3 DNA sequence: TGTGCCAGCAGTTTAGGGAATGGCTACACCTTC. Amino acid sequence: CASSLGNGYTF.

This clone was detected once. The chain uses TRBV12-3 or TRBV12-4 and TRBJ1-4; possible D gene TRBD1, 6 bases. The CDR3 sequence is 13 residues long. The ends were cut back, 6 bases at V and 4 bases at J, with 9 bases in the middle. The CDR3 spells CASSAQGNEKLFF. The CDR3, as DNA: TGTGCCAGCAGCGCACAGGGTAATGAAAAACTGTTTTTT.

The rearrangement joins TRBV28 to TRBJ2-7; 9 bases align to TRBD1. CDR3 size: 14 residues. The V segment lost 6 bases and the J segment 4 bases; nucleotides outside the gene matches: 7. Germline V gene lookup returns CDR1 MDHEN and CDR2 SYDVKM. The CDR3 protein is CASRPGTGLYEQYF. The CDR3 DNA sequence: TGTGCCAGCAGGCCCGGGACAGGGTTATACGAGCAGTACTTC.